This T cell receptor beta chain was sequenced during a study of Ad26.COV2.S vaccination and SARS-CoV-2 variants. Study results and limitations: Substantial response breadth was reportedly seen for spike-specific CD8+ and CD4+ T cells after vaccination.

Trimming took 7 bases from V and 3 from J, leaving 10 bases between them. CDR1 MNHEY and CDR2 SVGAGI come from the germline V gene. The CDR3 covers 12 residues. Treatment denoted: over 15 received Ad26.COV2.S at low or high dose, single or two shots; roughly 5 received placebo; per-sample allocation not given. Repertoires come from day 63 after the first vaccine or placebo injection. Assay: immunoSEQ multiplex PCR; the TCRdb copy retains only in-frame clones and omits some. The profile shows about 400,000 clones, approximately 89% of them singletons. In regard to this clone: Its antigen remains unknown.

This receptor was identified in a person between 18 and 65 years old who received the Ad26.COV2.S COVID-19 vaccine or a placebo. The chain is built from TRBV6-5 and TRBJ2-7; D is ambiguous. The sample here was peripheral blood, taken in a trial of Ad26.COV2.S vaccine versus placebo. CDR3 loop: CASTLNGYEQYF. The CDR3 region has the DNA TGTGCCAGCACCTTAAACGGCTACGAGCAGTACTTC.